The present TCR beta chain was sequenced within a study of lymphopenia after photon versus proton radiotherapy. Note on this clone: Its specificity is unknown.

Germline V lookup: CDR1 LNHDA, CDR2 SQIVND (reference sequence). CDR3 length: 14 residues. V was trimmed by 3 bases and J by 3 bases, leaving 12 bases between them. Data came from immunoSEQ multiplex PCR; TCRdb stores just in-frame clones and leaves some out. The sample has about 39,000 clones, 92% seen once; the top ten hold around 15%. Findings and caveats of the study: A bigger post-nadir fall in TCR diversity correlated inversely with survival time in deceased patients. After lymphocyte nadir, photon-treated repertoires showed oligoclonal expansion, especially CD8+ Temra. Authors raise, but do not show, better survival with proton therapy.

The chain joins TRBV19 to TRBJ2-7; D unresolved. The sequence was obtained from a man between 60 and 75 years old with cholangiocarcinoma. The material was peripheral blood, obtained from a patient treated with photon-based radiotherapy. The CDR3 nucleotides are TGTGCCAGTAGTATTAGTGGGGTAAGCTACGAGCAGTACTTC. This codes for CASSISGVSYEQYF.